This T cell receptor (beta chain) originates from a study of vaccination effects on CD4 cells after COVID-19. Germline V CDR1 and CDR2: SGHTA, FQGNSA. With 3 bases removed from V and 2 bases from J, the gap between germline ends came to 11 bases. CDR3 length: 14 residues. Concerning this clone itself: No antigen is known for it.

Antigen-specific CD4+ T cells expanded by the ViraFEST assay with viral peptide pools were then sequenced. Investigators separated out CD4+ T cells once around eleven days of culture had passed. All vaccine recipients tested negative for nucleocapsid antibodies and had never contracted SARS-CoV-2 infection. The table came from immunoSEQ multiplex PCR; TCRdb's copy has only in-frame clones and leaves some out. The sample consists of fewer than 65,000 clones, around 75% of them appearing once. Sequences were derived from CD4+ T cells from PBMCs cultured with HCoV-OC43 spike peptides, sampled before COVID-19 vaccination. Specified subset: HCoV-OC43 spike overlapping peptide pool stimulation. The gene calls are TRBV7-2 and TRBJ2-7, with D possibly being TRBD2 (5 bases). This TCR was recovered from a human donor who received a COVID-19 vaccine. The CDR3 here is CASSLRTGPYEQYV. The CDR3 coding sequence is TGTGCCAGCAGCTTGCGGACTGGACCCTACGAGCAGTACGTC.